This entry lists 7 T cell receptor beta chains sequenced from one sample in a study of identical twins. TCRdb used MiXCR to reprocess the 5' RACE reads, holding one entry per CDR3 protein. The data hold 400,000 to 500,000 distinct CDR3 sequences, with 14% observed a single time. In addition, the sample was reused for a study of yellow fever vaccine responses in identical twins.

The sequenced sample consisted of CD4+ T cells sorted from blood. The source of these receptors is a woman under 30 in good health.

The chain links TRBV2 to TRBJ2-7; no clear D. CDR3 length: 13 amino acids. Germline CDR1 and CDR2: SNHLY and FYNNEI. V lost 7 bases, J lost 7 bases, and 17 bases lay in between. DNA for the CDR3: TGTGCCAGCAAAGATTCGGACCTGGGGGAGCAGTACTTC. It codes for CASKDSDLGEQYF. Complete variable domain (other parts from reference TRBV2 and TRBJ2-7): EPEVTQTPSHQVTQMGQEVILRCVPISNHLYFYWYRQILGQKVEFLVSFYNNEISEKSEIFDDQFSVERPDGSNFTLKIRSTKLEDSAMYFCASKDSDLGEQYFGPGTRLTVT.

This chain joins TRBV7-2 and TRBJ2-1; unclear D gene. The CDR3 consists of 13 residues. Looked up from germline, CDR1 is SGHTA and CDR2 is FQGNSA. The V gene lost 5 bases and the J gene lost 12 bases, with 17 bases spanning the gap. DNA for the CDR3: TGTGCCAGCAGCCCAGCCCACTACAATACGCAGTTCTTC. Translated, it gives CASSPAHYNTQFF.

This clonotype was seen ten or more times. The chain is built from TRBV5-1 and TRBJ2-2, with 9 bases lining up with TRBD1. CDR3 length equals 16 residues. The germline V gene encodes CDR1 SGHRS and CDR2 YFSETQ. V dropped 4 bases and J dropped 4; count of bases not matched to a gene: 8. The CDR3 bases are TGCGCCAGCAGCCCAGGACAGGGGATTATCACCGGGGAGCTGTTTTTT. Amino acid sequence: CASSPGQGIITGELFF.

Comment on this clonotype: Relative to the germline gene, one junction end is altered; a read error may explain this. The chain links TRBV18 to TRBJ2-5; the D is unclear. This CDR3 has 14 residues. CDR1 and CDR2 from the germline V gene are KGHSH and LQKENI. The CDR3 nucleotides read TGTGCCAGCTCCCCACTCCGGTGGGGTGAGACCCAGTACTTC. It specifies CASSPLRWGETQYF.

This clonotype was detected only a few times. This chain connects TRBV5-6 to TRBJ1-2; 10 bases match TRBD1. The CDR3 runs 16 residues. V dropped 6 bases and J dropped 4; count of bases not matched to a gene: 12. Germline CDR1 reads SGHDT; CDR2 reads YYEEEE. The DNA of the CDR3 is TGTGCCAGCAAAGAGGGGTCGGGACAGGGGTTCTATGGCTACACCTTC. Translation: CASKEGSGQGFYGYTF.

CDR3 protein: CASSTPGQGYNEQFF. CDR3 sequence (DNA): TGTGCCAGCAGCACACCGGGACAGGGCTACAATGAGCAGTTCTTC. This chain connects TRBV6-1 to TRBJ2-1, with 9 nucleotides matching TRBD1. The CDR3 consists of 15 residues. V shed 6 bases and J 3 bases; nucleotides not matched to a gene: 6. Per the germline V gene, CDR1 is MNHNS and CDR2 is SASEGT.

V usage is TRBV9 and J usage is TRBJ1-2, with D unclear. Between the trimmed V and J ends, which lost 0 bases and 1 base, there was a span of 10 bases. CDR3 length: 15 amino acids. Per the germline V gene, CDR1 is SGDLS and CDR2 is YYNGEE. CDR3 bases: TGTGCCAGCAGCGTAGCTACGATGGATAACTATGGCTACACCTTC. Its protein product is CASSVATMDNYGYTF.